A single sample gave rise to the 21 T cell receptor beta chains below, sequenced in a study of CD8 T cells in ankylosing spondylitis. MiXCR was run by TCRdb on the 5' RACE reads, yielding one entry per CDR3 protein. The data show 250,000 to 300,000 distinct CDR3 sequences, 18% seen once. The sample taken for sequencing was blood, either unsorted or a sorted T cell fraction (not recorded which). These receptors were obtained from a male donor with ankylosing spondylitis or in good health (not recorded which).

The chain employs TRBV20-1 and TRBJ2-3; no definite D call. V lost 4 bases to trimming and J lost 1 base, with 12 bases between them. Germline CDR1 and CDR2: DFQATT and SNEGSKA (reference sequence). This CDR3 is 14 amino acids long. CDR3 amino acids: CSAMQDEGTDTQYF. The CDR3 DNA reads as TGCAGTGCTATGCAGGATGAGGGCACAGATACGCAGTATTTT.

The chain links TRBV20-1 to TRBJ2-2, with a tentative D call TRBD2 (5 bases). V lost 0 bases and J 4 bases, leaving 15 bases between the germline ends. In germline, CDR1 is DFQATT, CDR2 SNEGSKA (reference sequence). The CDR3 length is 16 residues. DNA for the CDR3: TGCAGTGCTAGAGATGGAGGAGGAGCAGGCACCGGGGAGCTGTTTTTT. It encodes CSARDGGGAGTGELFF.

This rearrangement joins TRBV29-1 to TRBJ1-2; no clear D gene. CDR3 length: 12 residues. Trimming shortened V by 6 bases and J by 4 bases, and 12 bases separated the two germline ends. The germline V gene has CDR1 SQVTM and CDR2 ANQGSEA. The CDR3 region is CSVLGWSYGYTF. CDR3 coding DNA: TGCAGCGTCTTAGGATGGAGCTATGGCTACACCTTC.

The rearrangement joins TRBV29-1 to TRBJ2-2; no clear D. This CDR3 contains 13 residues. The V and J ends lost 4 bases and 1 base respectively, with 7 bases between them. CDR1 SQVTM and CDR2 ANQGSEA come from the germline V gene. This chain's CDR3 is CSVGWGNTGELFF. The CDR3, as DNA: TGCAGCGTTGGGTGGGGGAACACCGGGGAGCTGTTTTTT.

The genes are TRBV7-9 and TRBJ1-1, with D perhaps matching TRBD1 (6 bases). In germline, CDR1 is SEHNR, CDR2 FQNEAQ (reference sequence). The CDR3 spans 15 residues. The ends were cut back, 2 bases at V and 1 base at J, with 11 bases in the middle. CDR3 protein: CASSLSQGWNTEAFF. The CDR3 nucleotides read TGTGCCAGCAGCTTAAGCCAGGGGTGGAACACTGAAGCTTTCTTT.

The rearrangement links TRBV5-1 to TRBJ2-3; D perhaps matches TRBD2 (7 bases). Between the trimmed V and J ends, which lost 4 bases and 2 bases, there was a span of 20 bases. The length of the CDR3 is 17 residues. From germline, CDR1 is SGHRS and CDR2 YFSETQ. The chain's CDR3 is CASSPGLGGLHTDTQYF. The DNA of the CDR3 is TGCGCCAGCAGCCCTGGACTAGGGGGACTACACACAGATACGCAGTATTTT.

This chain joins TRBV12-3 or TRBV12-4 and TRBJ2-3; 8 nucleotides align to TRBD1. V dropped 2 bases and J dropped 5; count of bases not matched to a gene: 3. The CDR3 totals 14 residues. In DNA, the CDR3 is TGTGCCAGCAGTTTACAGGGGGCTGAAGATACGCAGTATTTT. This sequence encodes CASSLQGAEDTQYF.

This clonotype was observed a handful of times. The V call is TRBV6-5, the J call TRBJ2-2; possible D gene TRBD1, 5 bases. The CDR3 spans 15 residues. The ends were cut back, 0 bases at V and 4 bases at J, with 9 bases in the middle. The V gene's germline CDR1 is MNHEY and CDR2 SVGAGI. This CDR3 is CASSYSRQGTGELFF. The CDR3 DNA follows: TGTGCCAGCAGTTACTCGAGGCAGGGCACCGGGGAGCTGTTTTTT.

This clonotype came up many times. Mismatch with germline at one junction end may stem from a read error. V usage is TRBV6-1 and J usage is TRBJ1-3, with a tentative D call TRBD1 (5 bases). Germline values: CDR1 MNHNS, CDR2 SASEGT. The CDR3 consists of 14 residues. CDR3 bases: TGTGCCAGCAGCGAAGGGACGTCCGGAAACACCATATATTTT. Protein: CASSEGTSGNTIYF.

The V gene is TRBV19, the J gene TRBJ2-7, with TRBD1 identical over 9 bases. The V gene end was trimmed by 5 bases and the J gene end by 2 bases; junction bases not matched to a gene: 7. Germline V lookup: CDR1 LNHDA, CDR2 SQIVND (reference sequence). CDR3 length: 15 residues. This chain's CDR3 is CASSFPGQGPYEQYF. CDR3 sequence (DNA): TGTGCCAGTAGTTTCCCGGGACAGGGACCCTACGAGCAGTACTTC.

This chain uses TRBV4-2 with TRBJ2-3; 12 bases map to TRBD2. Per the germline V gene, CDR1 is LGHNA and CDR2 is YNFKEQ. V lost 0 bases, J lost 3 bases, and 4 bases stayed unmatched. The CDR3 runs to 17 residues. CDR3 protein: CASSQEALAGGTDTQYF. CDR3 nucleotides: TGTGCCAGCAGCCAAGAAGCCCTAGCGGGGGGGACAGATACGCAGTATTTT.

This chain uses TRBV6-2 or TRBV6-3 with TRBJ2-5, with D maybe TRBD2 (5 bases). Germline lookup yields CDR1 MNHEY and CDR2 SVGEGT. The V and J ends lost 4 bases and 5 bases respectively, with 11 bases between them. This CDR3 comprises 13 residues. In DNA form, the CDR3 reads TGTGCCAGCAGTTCAGAGGGAGAGGAGACCCAGTACTTC. It is translated as CASSSEGEETQYF.

This chain connects TRBV27 to TRBJ2-7; D unresolved. The CDR3 has 15 residues. The V gene's germline CDR1 is MNHEY and CDR2 SMNVEV (reference sequence). Trimming pared 2 bases from V and 1 base from J, leaving 12 bases between. CDR3: CASSLVADVSYEQYF. CDR3 nucleotides: TGTGCCAGCAGTTTAGTCGCGGATGTGTCCTACGAGCAGTACTTC.

This rearrangement joins TRBV7-9 to TRBJ2-4; no clear D. Trimming stripped 5 bases from V and 0 bases from J, with 11 bases between. The CDR3 contains 15 residues. Germline V gene lookup returns CDR1 SEHNR and CDR2 FQNEAQ (reference sequence). CDR3: CASSPTWEAKNIQYF. Written as DNA, the CDR3 is TGTGCCAGCAGCCCCACTTGGGAAGCCAAAAACATTCAGTACTTC. The full variable domain, rest sourced from reference TRBV7-9 and TRBJ2-4, is DTGVSQNPRHKITKRGQNVTFRCDPISEHNRLYWYRQTLGQGPEFLTYFQNEAQLEKSRLLSDRFSAERPKGSFSTLEIQRTEQGDSAMYLCASSPTWEAKNIQYFGAGTRLSVL.

The rearrangement links TRBV19 to TRBJ2-1, with D uncertain. Germline assignment: CDR1 LNHDA and CDR2 SQIVND (reference sequence). The CDR3 has 12 residues. V shed 5 bases and J shed 10 bases, with 12 bases lying between them. CDR3: CASSAGVNEQFF. DNA for the CDR3: TGTGCCAGTAGTGCTGGTGTGAACGAGCAGTTCTTC.

There are many counts of this clonotype. The gene calls are TRBV7-9 and TRBJ2-3; D gene ambiguous. This CDR3 is 14 amino acids long. V lost 6 bases to trimming and J lost 6 bases, with 16 bases between them. Germline V gives CDR1 SEHNR, CDR2 FQNEAQ (reference sequence). CDR3 sequence (DNA): TGTGCCAGCAGTCTAGAGCCTGGCCCCGATACGCAGTATTTT. Its protein product is CASSLEPGPDTQYF.

The chain carries TRBV27 and TRBJ1-2; D call uncertain. The CDR3 spans 13 residues. The germline gives CDR1 MNHEY, CDR2 SMNVEV (reference sequence). Trimming cost V 4 bases and J 8 bases, with 14 bases left between them. The CDR3 region is CASSSFPTWGYTF. CDR3 bases: TGTGCCAGCAGTTCTTTCCCCACATGGGGCTACACCTTC.

This clonotype came up many times. J is TRBJ2-1 and V is TRBV6-1; TRBD2 matches 9 bases. The CDR3 is 15 residues long. The V gene's germline CDR1 is MNHNS and CDR2 SASEGT. With V trimmed by 4 bases and J by 4 bases, 5 bases remained unmatched. CDR3 residues: CASSGASGDYNEQFF. In nucleotides, the CDR3 is TGTGCCAGCAGTGGGGCTAGCGGGGATTACAATGAGCAGTTCTTC.

This clonotype was seen repeatedly, ten times or more. The chain recombines TRBV7-9 with TRBJ2-1, with D possibly matching TRBD2 (6 bases). The V gene's germline CDR1 is SEHNR and CDR2 FQNEAQ (reference sequence). The CDR3 consists of 12 residues. Trimming cost V 1 base and J 9 bases, with 7 bases left between them. The CDR3: CASSLGGTEQFF. The CDR3 coding sequence is TGTGCCAGCAGCTTAGGCGGGACTGAGCAGTTCTTC.

V and J are TRBV11-3 and TRBJ2-1, with D perhaps TRBD1 or TRBD2 (5 bases each). Germline V CDR1 and CDR2: SGHNT, YENEEA. The CDR3 spans 15 residues. V dropped 5 bases and J dropped 6 bases, with 17 bases sitting between them. For the CDR3, the DNA is TGTGCCAGCAGCGCGTCTGTGGAGAGGGGCAATGAGCAGTTCTTC. Translation: CASSASVERGNEQFF.

This chain connects TRBV4-1 to TRBJ2-7; no clear D gene. CDR1 is MGHRA, CDR2 YSYEKL, per germline. The V and J ends lost 0 bases and 2 bases respectively, with 5 bases between them. CDR3 length equals 13 residues. The CDR3 is CASSQDTTYEQYF. The CDR3 DNA is TGCGCCAGCAGCCAAGATACTACCTACGAGCAGTACTTC.